The clone carrying this TCR beta chain has a single count. The antigen is not known. The CDR3 extends over 13 amino acids. Germline V gives CDR1 SNHLY, CDR2 FYNNEI. V trimming: 8 bases; J trimming: 4 bases; junction bases outside the gene matches: 8. This entry is derived from a study of OX40 agonist ivuxolimab in advanced cancers. Study-wide context: Partial responses were achieved by three patients, one with hepatocellular carcinoma and two with cutaneous melanoma.

Study results and caveats: CD4+ and CD8+ blood T cells expanded clonally by week 6 at 0.1 to 3.0 mg/kg. Those patients achieving a partial response at 0.1-3.0 mg/kg showed among the lowest clonal expansion.

The data were produced by immunoSEQ multiplex PCR, yet TCRdb's version contains in-frame clones alone and is incomplete. The table records tens of thousands of clones, 90% of them present only once. This TCR came from an adult with an advanced solid tumor such as melanoma, head and neck, liver or kidney cancer. The chain uses TRBV2 and TRBJ2-7; the match to TRBD2 covers 7 bases. Sequencing was performed on CD4+ or CD8+ T cells sorted from blood, taken in a trial of the OX40 agonist ivuxolimab. CDR3 nucleotides: TGTGCCAGCCGCTCCTGGGAGGGGTACGAGCAGTACTTC. Protein: CASRSWEGYEQYF.